One sample yielded the 15 T cell receptor beta chains listed below, sequenced in a study of early T cells in non-severe SARS-CoV-2 infection. A single record per CDR3 protein comes from TCRdb applying MiXCR to the 5' RACE reads. The data hold 57,000 or so distinct CDR3 sequences, with around an eighth observed a single time. Source material: whole blood. These receptors were collected from an adult who was a healthcare worker with PCR-confirmed SARS-CoV-2 infection or an uninfected control (not recorded which).

This chain links TRBV3-1 with TRBJ2-3; the D is unclear. Germline V CDR1 and CDR2: LGHDT, YNNKEL (reference sequence). Between the trimmed V and J ends, which lost 5 bases and 0 bases, there was a span of 12 bases. The CDR3 is made up of 15 amino acids. CDR3 sequence (DNA): TGTGCCAGCAGCACGACTCAAGGTAGCACAGATACGCAGTATTTT. It encodes CASSTTQGSTDTQYF.

This clonotype was detected many times. A junction boundary mismatches the germline segment, possibly from a read error. V gene TRBV5-1 combines with J gene TRBJ1-3; D is unclear. The CDR3 has 16 residues. CDR1 SGHRS and CDR2 YFSETQ come from the germline V gene. CDR3 protein: CASSLDLLSSENTIYF. As DNA, the CDR3 is TGCGCCAGCAGCTTGGACTTGCTGAGCTCTGAAAACACCATATATTTT. The full variable domain, completed using reference TRBV5-1 and TRBJ1-3, is KAGVTQTPRYLIKTRGQQVTLSCSPISGHRSVSWYQQTPGQGLQFLFEYFSETQRNKGNFPGRFSGRQFSNSRSEMNVSTLELGDSALYLCASSLDLLSSENTIYFGEGSWLTVV.

This clonotype was seen ten or more times. This rearrangement joins TRBV6-6 to TRBJ2-7, with a weak D call TRBD1 (6 bases). Germline assignment: CDR1 MNHNY and CDR2 SVGAGI (reference sequence). The CDR3 is 14 residues long. Trimming took 5 bases from V and 6 from J, leaving 17 bases between them. The CDR3 region has the DNA TGTGCCAGCAGTGTTGGGACAACCCGAAGCGAGCAGTACTTC. Amino acid sequence: CASSVGTTRSEQYF.

In this sample, this clonotype turned up many times. V usage is TRBV12-3 or TRBV12-4 and J usage is TRBJ1-5, with D maybe TRBD1 (6 bases). The CDR3 has 14 amino acids. V was clipped by 5 bases and J by 1 base, with 9 bases between them. The CDR3 loop reads CASSPTGSNQPQHF. Here the CDR3 DNA reads TGTGCCAGCAGTCCTACAGGGAGCAATCAGCCCCAGCATTTT.

The table lists this clonotype with many counts. This chain links TRBV6-1 with TRBJ1-4; weak D call: TRBD1 (6 bases). Germline V CDR1 and CDR2: MNHNS, SASEGT. The germline V and J ends were trimmed by 7 bases and 0 bases, with 18 bases remaining between them. CDR3 length: 17 amino acids. The DNA of the CDR3 is TGTGCCAGCACTTTCAGTCGGGGGGCCTCAACTAATGAAAAACTGTTTTTT. Translating gives CASTFSRGASTNEKLFF.

This clonotype came up a few times. The rearrangement links TRBV15 to TRBJ2-1, with TRBD1 as a possible D gene (6 bases). Trimming took 5 bases from V and 10 from J, leaving 15 bases between them. The CDR3 has 13 residues. Germline values: CDR1 LNHNV, CDR2 YYDKDF (reference sequence). CDR3 protein: CATSGNRVGEQFF. In DNA, the CDR3 is TGTGCCACCAGCGGGAACAGGGTTGGCGAGCAGTTCTTC.

This clonotype was seen ten or more times. The chain joins TRBV28 to TRBJ1-5; 7 positions agree with TRBD1. The V gene's germline CDR1 is MDHEN and CDR2 SYDVKM. Trimming took 6 bases from V and 0 from J; bases not matched to a gene: 14. The CDR3 spans 18 residues. The CDR3 sequence: CASRLRRDSLYSNQPQHF. Here the CDR3 DNA reads TGTGCCAGCAGGCTCCGCCGGGACAGCCTTTATAGCAATCAGCCCCAGCATTTT.

The J gene is TRBJ2-2, the V gene TRBV30; either TRBD1 or TRBD2 may supply D (5 bases each). Germline lookup yields CDR1 GTSNPN and CDR2 SVGIG (reference sequence). Trimming removed 0 bases at V and 4 bases at J, with 6 bases between. The CDR3 runs to 13 residues. This CDR3 is CAWSVGGTGELFF. In DNA, the CDR3 is TGTGCCTGGAGTGTTGGGGGCACCGGGGAGCTGTTTTTT.

This clonotype was counted a few times. The rearrangement joins TRBV6-5 to TRBJ2-1, with D tentatively TRBD2 (5 bases). The CDR3 loop spans 15 amino acids. V lost 6 bases and J lost 1, with 13 bases in between. Per the germline V gene, CDR1 is MNHEY and CDR2 is SVGAGI. The CDR3 spells CASSRTSSSYNEQFF. Written as DNA, the CDR3 is TGTGCCAGCAGCCGCACTAGTAGTTCCTACAATGAGCAGTTCTTC.

This clonotype came up a few times. J is TRBJ2-7 and V is TRBV5-1; D call uncertain. In germline, CDR1 is SGHRS, CDR2 YFSETQ. The CDR3 has 14 residues. Deletions cut 1 base from V and 1 base from J, with 9 bases between. The CDR3 bases are TGCGCCAGCAGCTTGCTAGGAAAGTCCTACGAGCAGTACTTC. It is translated as CASSLLGKSYEQYF.

This clonotype has only a few counts. This rearrangement joins TRBV6-5 to TRBJ1-3; D is uncertain. The germline V gene encodes CDR1 MNHEY and CDR2 SVGAGI. Trimming took off 0 bases at V and 0 bases at J, with 9 bases between the two ends. This CDR3 spans 16 amino acids. The CDR3 coding sequence is TGTGCCAGCAGTTACTCTCCGTTGAGCTCTGGAAACACCATATATTTT. It encodes CASSYSPLSSGNTIYF.

The chain joins TRBV29-1 to TRBJ2-1; D remains unclear. V was trimmed by 7 bases and J by 6 bases, leaving 10 bases between them. Per the germline V gene, CDR1 is SQVTM and CDR2 is ANQGSEA. CDR3 size: 11 residues. CDR3 loop: CSGAKGNEQFF. Written as DNA, the CDR3 is TGCAGCGGGGCTAAAGGCAATGAGCAGTTCTTC.

This clonotype was picked up a small number of times. The chain joins TRBV7-8 to TRBJ2-1, with D uncertain. Germline CDR1 reads SGHVS; CDR2 reads FQNEAQ. The CDR3 has 11 residues. V was trimmed by 5 bases and J by 9 bases, leaving 8 bases between them. CDR3 sequence reads: CASSMPTEQFF. The CDR3 DNA reads TGTGCCAGCAGCATGCCAACTGAGCAGTTCTTC.

This clonotype was found many times. The J gene is TRBJ2-2, the V gene TRBV2, with TRBD2 identical over 11 bases. V shed 8 bases, J shed 6 bases, and the junction held 5 bases outside the gene matches. Germline loops: CDR1 SNHLY, CDR2 FYNNEI. The CDR3 is made up of 14 amino acids. As DNA, the CDR3 is TGTGCCAGCCGTAGACTAGCGGGACCCGGGGAGCTGTTTTTT. Protein: CASRRLAGPGELFF.

The rearrangement joins TRBV5-1 to TRBJ2-6; no reliable D call. Germline V CDR1 and CDR2: SGHRS, YFSETQ. The CDR3 loop spans 15 amino acids. V gave up 0 bases and J gave up 4 bases, with 8 bases separating them. Here the CDR3 DNA reads TGCGCCAGCAGCTTGGGGCCGGGCGGGGCCAACGTCCTGACTTTC. This gives the protein CASSLGPGGANVLTF.